These T cell receptor beta chains were read from a single sample in a study of cytomegalovirus exposure and HLA in healthy donors. Here immunoSEQ multiplex PCR was the method, and the copy in TCRdb shows in-frame clones only, minus some. The table has approximately 160,000 clones, more than 70% seen once; the top ten hold less than 5%. Material: PBMCs. The source of these receptors is a male donor in good health and CMV-seronegative. CDR3s include the opening cysteine and the closing phenylalanine or tryptophan. A D gene is named only where the DNA matches it firmly. Part of the rows lack a size; the others show once, few, many or a class for expanded clones.

clone_size: -; v_call: TRBV28; j_call: TRBJ1-6; d_call: TRBD1; cdr3_aa: CASSRPTGNNSPLHF; cdr3_nt: TGTGCCAGCAGCCGACCGACAGGGAATAATTCACCCCTCCACTTT
clone_size: -; v_call: TRBV4-3; j_call: TRBJ1-4; d_call: -; cdr3_aa: CASTRGGSDEKLFF; cdr3_nt: TGCGCCAGCACACGAGGAGGGTCTGATGAAAAACTGTTTTTT
clone_size: few; v_call: TRBV7-8; j_call: TRBJ1-6; d_call: -; cdr3_aa: CASSSDRSNSPLHF; cdr3_nt: TGTGCCAGCAGCTCCGACAGGTCAAATTCACCCCTCCACTTT
clone_size: -; v_call: TRBV27; j_call: TRBJ2-7; d_call: TRBD1; cdr3_aa: CASSFSVDRVYEQYF; cdr3_nt: TGTGCCAGCAGTTTCTCCGTCGACAGGGTATACGAGCAGTACTTC
clone_size: -; v_call: TRBV18; j_call: TRBJ2-5; d_call: -; cdr3_aa: CAIPPLYQETQYF; cdr3_nt: TGTGCCATCCCTCCCCTGTACCAAGAGACCCAGTACTTC
clone_size: once; v_call: TRBV6-6; j_call: TRBJ2-7; d_call: -; cdr3_aa: CASTDKRTALDEQYF; cdr3_nt: TGTGCCAGCACCGATAAAAGGACAGCTCTCGACGAGCAGTACTTC
clone_size: -; v_call: TRBV19; j_call: TRBJ2-7; d_call: TRBD2; cdr3_aa: CATKRTSGTYEQYF; cdr3_nt: TGTGCCACCAAAAGGACTAGCGGGACCTACGAGCAGTACTTC
clone_size: few; v_call: TRBV7-6; j_call: TRBJ2-2; d_call: -; cdr3_aa: CASSLGAAGELFF; cdr3_nt: TGTGCCAGCAGCTTAGGGGCCGCCGGGGAGCTGTTTTTT
clone_size: -; v_call: TRBV7-8; j_call: TRBJ1-1; d_call: TRBD1; cdr3_aa: CASSSDRGRWTEAFF; cdr3_nt: TGTGCCAGCAGCTCCGACAGGGGGCGGTGGACTGAAGCTTTCTTT
clone_size: -; v_call: TRBV7-9; j_call: TRBJ1-2; d_call: TRBD1; cdr3_aa: CASSFKGQGIGYGYTF; cdr3_nt: TGTGCCAGCAGCTTTAAGGGACAGGGGATTGGCTATGGCTACACCTTC
clone_size: -; v_call: TRBV7-6; j_call: TRBJ2-7; d_call: -; cdr3_aa: CASSSAGNEQYF; cdr3_nt: TGTGCCAGCAGCTCCGCAGGTAACGAGCAGTACTTC
clone_size: -; v_call: TRBV7-6; j_call: TRBJ2-7; d_call: TRBD2; cdr3_aa: CASSSGTSWYEQYF; cdr3_nt: TGTGCCAGCAGCTCCGGGACTAGCTGGTACGAGCAGTACTTC
clone_size: -; v_call: TRBV11-2; j_call: TRBJ1-1; d_call: -; cdr3_aa: CASSPPAGIEAFF; cdr3_nt: TGTGCCAGCAGCCCCCCGGCCGGGATTGAAGCTTTCTTT
clone_size: -; v_call: TRBV6-5; j_call: TRBJ2-3; d_call: TRBD2; cdr3_aa: CASSFGRARGDTQYF; cdr3_nt: TGTGCCAGCAGTTTCGGGAGGGCCAGGGGAGATACGCAGTATTTT
clone_size: -; v_call: TRBV27; j_call: TRBJ1-5; d_call: TRBD1; cdr3_aa: CASRDRSSNQPQHF; cdr3_nt: TGTGCCAGCCGGGACAGGTCAAGTAATCAGCCCCAGCATTTT
clone_size: -; v_call: TRBV7-9; j_call: TRBJ1-1; d_call: -; cdr3_aa: CASSVGAEAFF; cdr3_nt: TGTGCCAGCAGCGTAGGCGCTGAAGCTTTCTTT
clone_size: -; v_call: TRBV6-1; j_call: TRBJ1-1; d_call: -; cdr3_aa: CASSSTGNTEAFF; cdr3_nt: TGTGCCAGCAGCTCGACAGGGAACACTGAAGCTTTCTTT
clone_size: few; v_call: TRBV30; j_call: TRBJ1-5; d_call: -; cdr3_aa: CAWSVGHHDITPQHF; cdr3_nt: TGTGCCTGGAGTGTTGGGCACCATGACATAACGCCCCAGCATTTT
clone_size: -; v_call: TRBV7-3; j_call: TRBJ2-1; d_call: TRBD1; cdr3_aa: CASSITGGEQFF; cdr3_nt: TGTGCCAGCAGCATCACAGGGGGCGAGCAGTTCTTC
clone_size: -; v_call: TRBV9; j_call: TRBJ1-4; d_call: -; cdr3_aa: CASSVRANEKLFF; cdr3_nt: TGTGCCAGCAGCGTACGAGCTAATGAAAAACTGTTTTTT
clone_size: few; v_call: TRBV18; j_call: TRBJ1-1; d_call: TRBD1; cdr3_aa: CASSPGQARGTEAFF; cdr3_nt: TGTGCCAGCTCACCGGGACAGGCCCGAGGGACTGAAGCTTTCTTT
clone_size: -; v_call: TRBV6-5; j_call: TRBJ2-1; d_call: -; cdr3_aa: CASSSGTHSYNEQFF; cdr3_nt: TGTGCCAGCAGTAGCGGGACACACTCCTACAATGAGCAGTTCTTC
clone_size: -; v_call: TRBV11-2; j_call: TRBJ1-1; d_call: -; cdr3_aa: CASSLAGGGNTEAFF; cdr3_nt: TGTGCCAGCAGCTTAGCGGGAGGGGGTAACACTGAAGCTTTCTTT
clone_size: -; v_call: TRBV9; j_call: TRBJ2-1; d_call: TRBD1; cdr3_aa: CASSPRTGYNEQFF; cdr3_nt: TGTGCCAGCAGCCCGCGGACAGGGTACAATGAGCAGTTCTTC
clone_size: few; v_call: TRBV11-1; j_call: TRBJ2-3; d_call: -; cdr3_aa: CASSLVGDTQYF; cdr3_nt: TGTGCCAGCAGCTTAGTCGGGGATACGCAGTATTTT
clone_size: -; v_call: TRBV20-1; j_call: TRBJ2-7; d_call: -; cdr3_aa: CSGQRTYEQYF; cdr3_nt: TGCAGTGGGCAGCGCACCTACGAGCAGTACTTC
clone_size: -; v_call: TRBV19; j_call: TRBJ2-7; d_call: -; cdr3_aa: CASTYSTGSSYEQYF; cdr3_nt: TGTGCCAGTACCTATTCGACGGGGAGCTCCTACGAGCAGTACTTC
clone_size: -; v_call: TRBV5-5; j_call: TRBJ2-7; d_call: -; cdr3_aa: CASSFVYEGAYEQYF; cdr3_nt: TGTGCCAGCAGCTTTGTATACGAGGGGGCCTACGAGCAGTACTTC
clone_size: few; v_call: TRBV7-2; j_call: TRBJ2-3; d_call: -; cdr3_aa: CASSLGLGSPTDTQYF; cdr3_nt: TGTGCCAGCAGCTTAGGACTAGGGTCCCCCACAGATACGCAGTATTTT
clone_size: once; v_call: TRBV5-1; j_call: TRBJ2-1; d_call: -; cdr3_aa: CASSLNQGYNEQFF; cdr3_nt: TGCGCCAGCAGCTTGAATCAGGGATACAATGAGCAGTTCTTC
clone_size: -; v_call: TRBV7-9; j_call: TRBJ1-1; d_call: -; cdr3_aa: CASSSPGGGGRKTEAFF; cdr3_nt: TGTGCCAGCAGCTCCCCGGGGGGCGGTGGACGAAAGACTGAAGCTTTCTTT
clone_size: -; v_call: TRBV2; j_call: TRBJ1-1; d_call: TRBD1; cdr3_aa: CASRPGQGGSAEAFF; cdr3_nt: TGTGCCAGCAGACCGGGACAGGGGGGTAGTGCTGAAGCTTTCTTT
clone_size: -; v_call: TRBV11-2; j_call: TRBJ1-4; d_call: -; cdr3_aa: CASSFMTPKLFF; cdr3_nt: TGTGCCAGCAGCTTTATGACTCCAAAACTGTTTTTT
clone_size: -; v_call: TRBV25-1; j_call: TRBJ2-7; d_call: -; cdr3_aa: CASSDRVPYYEQYF; cdr3_nt: TGTGCCAGCAGTGACAGGGTACCCTACTACGAGCAGTACTTC
clone_size: -; v_call: TRBV27; j_call: TRBJ1-5; d_call: TRBD1; cdr3_aa: CVTQDRGRGYSNQPQHF; cdr3_nt: TGTGTCACTCAGGACAGGGGGCGGGGGTATAGCAATCAGCCCCAGCATTTT
clone_size: -; v_call: TRBV7-2; j_call: TRBJ2-7; d_call: TRBD2; cdr3_aa: CASSLSLAGVYEQYF; cdr3_nt: TGTGCCAGCAGCTTATCCCTAGCGGGAGTCTACGAGCAGTACTTC
clone_size: -; v_call: TRBV30; j_call: TRBJ2-6; d_call: -; cdr3_aa: CAWNTGANVLTF; cdr3_nt: TGTGCCTGGAACACTGGGGCCAACGTCCTGACTTTC
clone_size: few; v_call: TRBV6-1; j_call: TRBJ1-1; d_call: TRBD1; cdr3_aa: CACGQGNTEAFF; cdr3_nt: TGTGCCTGTGGACAGGGGAACACTGAAGCTTTCTTT
clone_size: -; v_call: TRBV19; j_call: TRBJ1-2; d_call: -; cdr3_aa: CASSIGSHYGYTF; cdr3_nt: TGTGCCAGTAGTATCGGGTCTCACTATGGCTACACCTTC
clone_size: -; v_call: TRBV5-1; j_call: TRBJ2-5; d_call: TRBD2; cdr3_aa: CASSLQGLAGVSGETQYF; cdr3_nt: TGCGCCAGCAGCTTGCAAGGACTAGCGGGAGTAAGCGGAGAGACCCAGTACTTC
clone_size: few; v_call: TRBV4-2; j_call: TRBJ1-1; d_call: -; cdr3_aa: CASSQPRGAAEAFF; cdr3_nt: TGTGCCAGCAGTCAGCCCCGGGGGGCGGCTGAAGCTTTCTTT
clone_size: -; v_call: TRBV21-1; j_call: TRBJ2-7; d_call: -; cdr3_aa: CASSKVSGTGASWEQYF; cdr3_nt: TGTGCCAGCAGCAAAGTGAGCGGGACAGGGGCTTCGTGGGAGCAGTACTTC
clone_size: once; v_call: TRBV20-1; j_call: TRBJ2-3; d_call: -; cdr3_aa: CSVAPTDTQYF; cdr3_nt: TGCAGTGTGGCCCCCACAGATACGCAGTATTTT
clone_size: -; v_call: TRBV5-1; j_call: TRBJ2-3; d_call: TRBD2; cdr3_aa: CASSQGQRESLNTDTQYF; cdr3_nt: TGCGCCAGCAGTCAAGGGCAGCGGGAGTCCCTTAACACAGATACGCAGTATTTT